The present entry profiles one TCR beta chain with its context. The data were obtained in a study of shared clonotypes between healthy human individuals. Clones were sequenced by immunoSEQ multiplex PCR, and TCRdb holds only the in-frame ones, with some missing. In the table there are over a million clones, more than 75% of which are singletons. The clonotype was recovered from a young man in good health. Some clones in this sample may be carry-over from other donors' samples. Specimen: memory CD4+ T cells from PBMCs. The subset denotes: CD45RA-negative fraction.

The CDR3 DNA sequence: TGCAGTGCTAAGATCGCAGATACGCAGTATTTT. This codes for CSAKIADTQYF. The V and J genes are TRBV20-1 and TRBJ2-3; no firm D call. V lost 4 bases to trimming and J lost 4 bases, with 6 bases between them. The CDR3 is 11 amino acids. From germline, CDR1 is DFQATT and CDR2 SNEGSKA (reference sequence).